This T cell receptor (beta chain) was captured in a study of Ad26.COV2.S vaccination and SARS-CoV-2 variants. Looking at the study overall: The donor participated in the COV1001 trial, in its Ad26.COV2.S arm. Ad26.COV2.S shots went into the muscle once or twice, 56 days apart. Study observations and caveats: Spike-specific TCR breadth was greater after Ad26.COV2.S than placebo.

Repertoires were generated with immunoSEQ multiplex PCR, while TCRdb's copy carries only in-frame clones and drops some. The table records about 500,000 clones, 89% of them present only once. The treatment here: about 20 received Ad26.COV2.S at low or high dose, single or two shots; roughly five received placebo; per-sample allocation not given. The investigators took samples on day 63 after the first vaccine or placebo injection. The sample came from a Boston adult aged 18-55 years. Trimming cost V 4 bases and J 8 bases, with 16 bases left between them. CDR1 is SGDLS, CDR2 YYNGEE, per germline. The CDR3 consists of 14 residues. Comments on this clone: Its antigen remains unknown.

The source is a person aged 18 to 65 who received the Ad26.COV2.S COVID-19 vaccine or a placebo. The gene calls are TRBV9 and TRBJ1-5; D not resolved. The source material was peripheral blood, sampled in a trial of Ad26.COV2.S vaccine versus placebo. This chain's CDR3 is CASSQDSGSKPQHF. The CDR3 DNA reads TGTGCCAGCAGCCAGGACTCTGGGTCTAAGCCCCAGCATTTT.